The TCR beta chain under discussion was sequenced for a study of Ad26.COV2.S vaccination and SARS-CoV-2 variants. A remark on this clone: Antigen: not known.

The CDR3 extends over 18 amino acids. Profiled with immunoSEQ multiplex PCR; TCRdb holds only in-frame clones, not every one. The sample includes just over 350,000 clones, 92% seen only once; the top ten take 3.9%. Study-level results: Participants in the vaccine arm had higher spike-specific TCR breadth; placebo recipients had lower. Comparable non-spike TCR breadth was observed in vaccine and placebo recipients. It is possible that the TCR breadth and depth analyses underestimated the total T cell responses.

The sequences come from peripheral blood, collected after recovery from COVID-19. The sequence was obtained from a human donor who had recovered from COVID-19. The chain recombines TRBV12-2 with TRBJ2-3; no DNA check was done on the table's D call, TRBD2. TRBV12-2 is a known pseudogene. CDR3 sequence (DNA): TGTGCAAGTCGCTACCTCGCCCGTAGCGGGGGACACACAGATACGCAGTATTTT. It specifies CASRYLARSGGHTDTQYF.